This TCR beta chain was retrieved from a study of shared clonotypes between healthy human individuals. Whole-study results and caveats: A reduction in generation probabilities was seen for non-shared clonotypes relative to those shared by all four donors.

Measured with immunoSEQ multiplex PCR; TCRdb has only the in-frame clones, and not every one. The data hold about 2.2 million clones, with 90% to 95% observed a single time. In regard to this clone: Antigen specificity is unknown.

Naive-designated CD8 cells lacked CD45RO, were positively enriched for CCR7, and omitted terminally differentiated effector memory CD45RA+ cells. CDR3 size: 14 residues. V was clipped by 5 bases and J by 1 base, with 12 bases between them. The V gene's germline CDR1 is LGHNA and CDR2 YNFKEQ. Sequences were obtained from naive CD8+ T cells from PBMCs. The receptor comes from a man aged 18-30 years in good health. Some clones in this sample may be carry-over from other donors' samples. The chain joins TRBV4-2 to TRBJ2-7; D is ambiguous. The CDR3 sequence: CASSEGLVSYEQYF. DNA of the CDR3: TGTGCCAGCAGCGAAGGGCTAGTTTCCTACGAGCAGTACTTC.